This section outlines one T cell receptor (beta chain) sequence together with its context. This entry comes from a study of blood T cell repertoires in COVID-19. As for the study in general: COVID-19 samples, acute and convalescent, were from the United States, Italy and Spain.

Measured with immunoSEQ multiplex PCR; TCRdb has only the in-frame clones, and not every one. Counted here are roughly 320,000 clones, 85% to 90% occurring once; the ten biggest clones make up around 4%. Germline values: CDR1 LGHDT, CDR2 YNNKEL (reference sequence). The CDR3 totals 12 residues. Trimming took 0 bases from V and 6 from J, leaving 5 bases between them. Sequenced material: PBMCs or T cells enriched from blood (not recorded which). The chain uses TRBV3-1 (or the pseudogene TRBV3-2) and TRBJ2-5; no reliable D call. This TCR derives from a man between 25 and 39 years old who had recovered from COVID-19. The CDR3 DNA sequence: TGTGCCAGCAGCCAAGATAGCAAGACCCAGTACTTC. Translated, it gives CASSQDSKTQYF.